This T cell receptor (beta chain) came from a study of OX40 agonist ivuxolimab in advanced cancers. Study as a whole: Enrolled patients in dose escalation had cancers that were hepatocellular carcinoma, melanoma, renal cell or head and neck cancer.

Regarding the study as a whole: Researchers did not establish what antigens the expanded peripheral T cells target.

Concerning this clone: Its matching antigen is unknown.

The germline gives CDR1 LGHNA, CDR2 YSLEER. This CDR3 comprises 15 residues. V was clipped by 3 bases and J by 0 bases, with 12 bases between them. Assay used: immunoSEQ multiplex PCR; TCRdb lists only in-frame clones, some missing. The table shows roughly 72,000 clones, with about 93% occurring only once. This clonotype originated in an adult with an advanced solid tumor such as melanoma, head and neck, liver or kidney cancer. This chain links TRBV4-3 with TRBJ2-7, with D maybe TRBD1 (6 bases). Material: CD4+ or CD8+ T cells sorted from blood, obtained in a trial of the OX40 agonist ivuxolimab. CDR3 in amino acids: CASSQAQGTSYEQYF. CDR3 nucleotide sequence: TGCGCCAGCAGCCAGGCGCAGGGGACCTCCTACGAGCAGTACTTC.